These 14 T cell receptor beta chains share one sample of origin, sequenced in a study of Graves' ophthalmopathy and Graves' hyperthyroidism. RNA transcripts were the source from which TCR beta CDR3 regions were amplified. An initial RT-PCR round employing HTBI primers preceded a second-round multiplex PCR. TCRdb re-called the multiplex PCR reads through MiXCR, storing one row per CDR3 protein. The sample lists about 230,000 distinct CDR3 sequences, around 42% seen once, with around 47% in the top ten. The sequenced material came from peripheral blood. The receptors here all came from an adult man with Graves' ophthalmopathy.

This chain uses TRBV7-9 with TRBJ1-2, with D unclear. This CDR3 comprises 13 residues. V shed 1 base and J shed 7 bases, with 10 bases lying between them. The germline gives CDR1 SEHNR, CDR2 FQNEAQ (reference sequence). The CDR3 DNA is TGTGCCAGCAGCTTAGACGGGCCTTCTGGCTACACCTTC. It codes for CASSLDGPSGYTF. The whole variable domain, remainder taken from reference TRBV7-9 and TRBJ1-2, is DTGVSQNPRHKITKRGQNVTFRCDPISEHNRLYWYRQTLGQGPEFLTYFQNEAQLEKSRLLSDRFSAERPKGSFSTLEIQRTEQGDSAMYLCASSLDGPSGYTFGSGTRLTVV.

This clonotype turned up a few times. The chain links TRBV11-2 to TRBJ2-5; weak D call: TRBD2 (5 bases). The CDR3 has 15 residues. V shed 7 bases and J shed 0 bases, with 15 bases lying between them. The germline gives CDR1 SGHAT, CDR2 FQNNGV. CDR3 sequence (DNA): TGTGCCAGCACCACCAACCGACTAAACCAAGAGACCCAGTACTTC. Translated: CASTTNRLNQETQYF.

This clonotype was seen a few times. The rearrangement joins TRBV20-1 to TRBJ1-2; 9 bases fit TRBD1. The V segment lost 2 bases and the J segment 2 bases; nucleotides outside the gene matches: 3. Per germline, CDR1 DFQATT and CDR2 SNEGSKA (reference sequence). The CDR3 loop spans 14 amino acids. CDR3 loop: CSARRDRENYGYTF. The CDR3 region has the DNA TGCAGTGCTAGAAGGGACAGGGAAAACTATGGCTACACCTTC.

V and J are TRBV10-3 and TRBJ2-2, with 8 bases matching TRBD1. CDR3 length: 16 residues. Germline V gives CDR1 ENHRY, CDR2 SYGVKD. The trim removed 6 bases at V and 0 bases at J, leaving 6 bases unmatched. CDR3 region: CAISRTGTANTGELFF. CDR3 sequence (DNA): TGTGCCATCAGCCGGACAGGGACCGCGAACACCGGGGAGCTGTTTTTT.

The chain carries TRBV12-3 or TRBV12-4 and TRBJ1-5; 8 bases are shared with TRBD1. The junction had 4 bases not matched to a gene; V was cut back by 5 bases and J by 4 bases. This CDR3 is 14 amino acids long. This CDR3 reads CASSDRGGNQPQHF. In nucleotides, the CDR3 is TGTGCCAGCAGTGACAGGGGTGGAAATCAGCCCCAGCATTTT.

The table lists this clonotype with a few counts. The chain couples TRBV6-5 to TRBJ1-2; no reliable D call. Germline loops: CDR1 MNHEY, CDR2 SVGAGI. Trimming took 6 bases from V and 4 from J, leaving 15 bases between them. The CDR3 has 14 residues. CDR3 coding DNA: TGTGCCAGCAGGCCCAGTGGGCTTGGCTATGGCTACACCTTC. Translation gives CASRPSGLGYGYTF.

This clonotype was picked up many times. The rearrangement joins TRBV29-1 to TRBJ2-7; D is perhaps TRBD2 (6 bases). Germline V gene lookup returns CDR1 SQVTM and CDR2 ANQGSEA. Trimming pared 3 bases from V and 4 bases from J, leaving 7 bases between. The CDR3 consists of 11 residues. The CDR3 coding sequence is TGCAGCGTTGAGGCGGGATACGAGCAGTACTTC. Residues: CSVEAGYEQYF.

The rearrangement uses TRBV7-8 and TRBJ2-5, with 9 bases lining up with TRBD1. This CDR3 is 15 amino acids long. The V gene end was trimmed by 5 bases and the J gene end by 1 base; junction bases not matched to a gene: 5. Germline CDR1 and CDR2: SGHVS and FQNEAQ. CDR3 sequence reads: CASSPRQGVQETQYF. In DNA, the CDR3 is TGTGCCAGCAGCCCGAGACAGGGGGTCCAAGAGACCCAGTACTTC.

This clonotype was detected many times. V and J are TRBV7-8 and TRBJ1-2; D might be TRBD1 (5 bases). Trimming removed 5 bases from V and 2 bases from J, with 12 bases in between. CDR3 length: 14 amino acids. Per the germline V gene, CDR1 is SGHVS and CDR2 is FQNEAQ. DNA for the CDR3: TGTGCCAGCAGCCCACTTCCAGGGAACTATGGCTACACCTTC. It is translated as CASSPLPGNYGYTF. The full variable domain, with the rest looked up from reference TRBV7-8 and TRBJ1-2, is GAGVSQSPRYKVAKRGQDVALRCDPISGHVSLFWYQQALGQGPEFLTYFQNEAQLDKSGLPSDRFFAERPEGSVSTLKIQRTQQEDSAVYLCASSPLPGNYGYTFGSGTRLTVV.

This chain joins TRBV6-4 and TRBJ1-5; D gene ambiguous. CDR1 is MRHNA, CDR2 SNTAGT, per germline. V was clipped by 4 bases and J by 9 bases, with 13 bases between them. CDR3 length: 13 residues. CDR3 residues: CASSAEGLGPQHF. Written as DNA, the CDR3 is TGTGCCAGCAGTGCGGAGGGCTTGGGGCCCCAGCATTTT.

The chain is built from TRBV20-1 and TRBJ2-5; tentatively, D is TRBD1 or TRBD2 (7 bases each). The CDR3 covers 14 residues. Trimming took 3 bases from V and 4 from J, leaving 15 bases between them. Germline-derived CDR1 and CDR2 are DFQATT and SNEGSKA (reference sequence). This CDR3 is CSARGEGARETQYF. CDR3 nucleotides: TGCAGTGCTAGGGGGGAGGGGGCAAGAGAGACCCAGTACTTC.

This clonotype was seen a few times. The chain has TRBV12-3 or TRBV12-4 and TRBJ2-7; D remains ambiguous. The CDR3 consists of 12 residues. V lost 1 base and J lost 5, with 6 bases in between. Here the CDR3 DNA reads TGTGCCAGCAGTTTAGGAGCCCACGAGCAGTACTTC. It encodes CASSLGAHEQYF.

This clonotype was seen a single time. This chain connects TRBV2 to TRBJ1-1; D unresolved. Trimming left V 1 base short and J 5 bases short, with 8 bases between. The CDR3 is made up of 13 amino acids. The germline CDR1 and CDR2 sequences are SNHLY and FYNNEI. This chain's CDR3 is CASSEGWGTEAFF. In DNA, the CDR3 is TGTGCCAGCAGTGAAGGGTGGGGTACTGAAGCTTTCTTT. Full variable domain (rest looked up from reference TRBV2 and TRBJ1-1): EPEVTQTPSHQVTQMGQEVILRCVPISNHLYFYWYRQILGQKVEFLVSFYNNEISEKSEIFDDQFSVERPDGSNFTLKIRSTKLEDSAMYFCASSEGWGTEAFFGQGTRLTVV.

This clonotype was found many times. The CDR3 nucleotides read TGTGCCAGCAGCTCCCGACAGTCCTACGAGCAGTACTTC. It translates to CASSSRQSYEQYF. This chain links TRBV7-9 with TRBJ2-7; perhaps TRBD1 as D (5 bases). The CDR3 is made up of 13 amino acids. V was cut by 4 bases and J by 1 base, with 8 bases left in between. The germline V gene encodes CDR1 SEHNR and CDR2 FQNEAQ (reference sequence).